These 18 T cell receptor beta chains originate from one sample sequenced in a study of Graves' ophthalmopathy and Graves' hyperthyroidism. RNA transcripts were the template, and TCR beta CDR3 regions were amplified from them. RT-PCR with HTBI primers came first, then second-round multiplex PCR. TCRdb processed the multiplex PCR reads anew with MiXCR; each CDR3 protein has one entry. The sample includes about 1.1 million distinct CDR3 sequences, about two fifths of them seen just once. Material: peripheral blood or thyroid tissue (not recorded which). Every receptor here comes from an adult man with Graves' hyperthyroidism.

The chain combines TRBV9 with TRBJ1-1; a possible D gene is TRBD1 (6 bases). The CDR3 covers 19 residues. The germline gives CDR1 SGDLS, CDR2 YYNGEE. With 3 bases removed from V and 4 bases from J, the gap between germline ends came to 28 bases. CDR3 residues: CASSGNWRGRPTGPTEAFF. The CDR3 DNA follows: TGTGCCAGCAGCGGCAATTGGAGGGGCCGCCCGACAGGCCCCACTGAAGCTTTCTTT.

There are a few counts of this clonotype. The gene calls are TRBV7-6 and TRBJ2-5, with D possibly TRBD2 on 7 matching bases. The ends were cut back, 3 bases at V and 3 bases at J, with 14 bases in the middle. The CDR3 runs 15 residues. CDR1 is SGHVS and CDR2 is FNYEAQ in the germline V gene. The CDR3 is CASSLGGARKETQYF. The CDR3 bases are TGTGCCAGCAGCTTGGGGGGGGCCCGAAAAGAGACCCAGTACTTC.

Worth noting for this clonotype: Lacking the conserved final phenylalanine or tryptophan, this CDR3 likely reflects a read error. Because the CDR3's place on the DNA is in doubt, the DNA is left out and the CDR3 is given as listed by TCRdb. The V and J genes are TRBV7-9 and TRBJ1-1; the D call TRBD1 from the table was never checked on the DNA. The germline CDR1 and CDR2 sequences are SEHNR and FQNEAQ (reference sequence). Both ends counted, the CDR3 spans 8 residues. The chain's CDR3 is CASSSPGQ.

This clonotype was observed a handful of times. The J gene is TRBJ2-1, the V gene TRBV29-1; a possible D gene is TRBD2 (7 bases). Germline values: CDR1 SQVTM, CDR2 ANQGSEA. The CDR3 is 12 amino acids. V was shortened by 1 base and J by 13 bases, with 14 bases between the two germline ends. The CDR3 is CSVEVGGTTQFF. The CDR3 coding sequence is TGCAGCGTTGAAGTAGGGGGGACTACACAGTTCTTC.

V gene TRBV10-2 combines with J gene TRBJ2-7; D is tentatively TRBD1 or TRBD2 (8 bases each). Deletions cut 6 bases from V and 2 bases from J, with 29 bases between. CDR1 and CDR2 (germline): WSHSY, SAAADI. The CDR3 spans 19 residues. The chain's CDR3 is CASSGTGHYSGSLTYEQYF. In nucleotides, the CDR3 is TGCGCCAGCAGCGGGACAGGACATTACAGCGGGAGTTTGACCTACGAGCAGTACTTC.

This clonotype has ten or more counts. V gene TRBV7-6 combines with J gene TRBJ1-1; TRBD1 agrees at 8 bases. Germline CDR1 SGHVS, CDR2 FNYEAQ. The CDR3 is 17 residues long. V was clipped by 5 bases and J by 2 bases; unmatched bases: 13. The CDR3 sequence: CASSAKQGAGLNTEAFF. Here the CDR3 DNA reads TGTGCCAGCAGCGCGAAGCAGGGGGCTGGTCTTAACACTGAAGCTTTCTTT.

With regard to this clonotype: This clone may be a read error of a much larger clone one base away. This chain links TRBV11-2 with TRBJ1-2; no clear D. The length of the CDR3 is 12 residues. V lost 3 bases and J 5 bases, leaving 7 bases between the germline ends. In germline, CDR1 is SGHAT, CDR2 FQNNGV. The CDR3 loop is CASSLTIYGYTF. CDR3 nucleotide sequence: TGTGCCAGCAGCTTGACAATTTATGGCTACACCTTC.

The J gene is TRBJ1-4, the V gene TRBV10-3; TRBD1 might be the D (6 bases). Trimming stripped 10 bases from V and 6 bases from J, with 21 bases between. CDR3 length equals 15 residues. Looked up from germline, CDR1 is ENHRY and CDR2 is SYGVKD. The CDR3 DNA reads as TGTGCCAGCAGAGACGTCCAGGGGCCCCATGAAAAACTGTTTTTT. Translation gives CASRDVQGPHEKLFF.

This clonotype has ten or more counts. The chain is built from TRBV5-1 and TRBJ1-3, with a possible D match to TRBD1 (6 bases). Germline CDR1 SGHRS, CDR2 YFSETQ. The CDR3 contains 17 residues. Trimming left V 4 bases short and J 0 bases short, with 17 bases between. The CDR3 loop reads CASSEGQYGSSGNTIYF. As DNA, the CDR3 is TGCGCCAGCAGCGAGGGACAATACGGAAGCTCTGGAAACACCATATATTTT. The full variable domain, its missing parts supplied by reference TRBV5-1 and TRBJ1-3, is KAGVTQTPRYLIKTRGQQVTLSCSPISGHRSVSWYQQTPGQGLQFLFEYFSETQRNKGNFPGRFSGRQFSNSRSEMNVSTLELGDSALYLCASSEGQYGSSGNTIYFGEGSWLTVV.

This clonotype was counted at least ten times. This rearrangement joins TRBV7-9 to TRBJ1-1; D is unclear. The CDR3 loop spans 16 amino acids. Trimming shortened V by 4 bases and J by 5 bases, and 20 bases separated the two germline ends. Germline V gene sequence: CDR1 SEHNR, CDR2 FQNEAQ (reference sequence). The CDR3 sequence: CASSSASGLKNTEAFF. The CDR3 region has the DNA TGTGCCAGCAGCTCGGCCTCGGGCCTCAAAAATACTGAAGCTTTCTTT.

This clonotype came up a few times. The chain couples TRBV4-1 to TRBJ1-4; a weak D match, TRBD1 (5 bases). The CDR3 is 15 residues long. Germline V CDR1 and CDR2: MGHRA, YSYEKL. V was clipped by 5 bases and J by 7 bases, with 17 bases between them. CDR3 residues: CASSKIQAPGEKLFF. CDR3 nucleotide sequence: TGCGCCAGCAGCAAGATACAGGCGCCAGGTGAAAAACTGTTTTTT.

The chain employs TRBV7-2 and TRBJ2-5, with 7 bases identical to TRBD1. CDR1 and CDR2 from the germline V gene are SGHTA and FQGNSA. Trimming removed 4 bases from V and 3 bases from J; junction bases left unmatched: 11. This CDR3 is built from 16 residues. The CDR3 DNA follows: TGTGCCAGCAGCTCCGTCCGAACGGGACAGAAAGAGACCCAGTACTTC. This sequence encodes CASSSVRTGQKETQYF. The whole variable domain, filled in from reference TRBV7-2 and TRBJ2-5, reads GAGVSQSPSNKVTEKGKDVELRCDPISGHTALYWYRQSLGQGLEFLIYFQGNSAPDKSGLPSDRFSAERTGGSVSTLTIQRTQQEDSAVYLCASSSVRTGQKETQYFGPGTRLLVL.

The chain links TRBV19 to TRBJ2-7; the D call may be TRBD1 or TRBD2 (5 bases each). V lost 10 bases, J lost 3 bases, and 13 bases lay in between. Looked up from germline, CDR1 is LNHDA and CDR2 is SQIVND (reference sequence). CDR3 length: 12 amino acids. This CDR3 reads CATRDGIYEQYF. CDR3 coding DNA: TGTGCCACCCGGGACGGTATCTACGAGCAGTACTTC.

The chain combines TRBV10-3 with TRBJ1-2, with 8 nucleotides matching TRBD1. J gave up 8 bases and V 11 bases, and 13 bases lay outside the gene matches. The V gene's germline CDR1 is ENHRY and CDR2 SYGVKD. The CDR3 sequence is 13 residues long. Here the CDR3 reads CAQPGQAQKGYTF. The CDR3 DNA follows: TGTGCCCAACCGGGACAGGCCCAAAAGGGCTACACCTTC.

This clonotype appeared once. This chain links TRBV6-5 with TRBJ1-3; TRBD1 might be the D (6 bases). V was pared by 5 bases and J by 2 bases, with 13 bases between. CDR1 is MNHEY and CDR2 is SVGAGI in the germline V gene. This CDR3 contains 15 residues. The chain's CDR3 is CASSIDRLPGNTIYF. In DNA, the CDR3 is TGTGCCAGCAGTATCGACAGGCTCCCTGGAAACACCATATATTTT.

The table lists this clonotype with many counts. The V and J genes are TRBV20-1 and TRBJ2-7, with 11 bases identical to TRBD1. V shed 4 bases and J 4 bases; nucleotides not matched to a gene: 6. Germline V gives CDR1 DFQATT, CDR2 SNEGSKA (reference sequence). CDR3 length: 14 amino acids. In nucleotides, the CDR3 is TGCAGTGCTACCGGGACAGGGGGAAAATACGAGCAGTACTTC. It codes for CSATGTGGKYEQYF.

The chain carries TRBV6-5 and TRBJ1-2; D perhaps matches TRBD1 (6 bases). From germline, CDR1 is MNHEY and CDR2 SVGAGI. V lost 2 bases, J lost 6 bases, and 16 bases lay in between. CDR3 length: 15 residues. The CDR3 region is CASSYDTTGSNGYTF. The CDR3 DNA reads as TGTGCCAGCAGTTACGATACGACAGGCTCAAATGGCTACACCTTC.

This clonotype was seen once. The chain combines TRBV10-2 with TRBJ2-7, with 7 nucleotides matching TRBD1. V lost 8 bases to trimming and J lost 1 base; unmatched junction nucleotides: 8. The CDR3 totals 14 residues. The V gene's germline CDR1 is WSHSY and CDR2 SAAADI. CDR3 in amino acids: CASVVGRGSYEQYF. The CDR3 bases are TGCGCCAGCGTTGTGGGCAGGGGGTCCTACGAGCAGTACTTC.